A selection of T cell receptor beta chains follows, all from one sample in a study of blood T cell repertoires in COVID-19. Method: immunoSEQ multiplex PCR; TCRdb's copy keeps in-frame clones and lacks some. This table holds about 200,000 clones, around 85% found once. The specimen was peripheral blood. These TCRs come from a woman aged 50 to 65 with acute or convalescent COVID-19. The CDR3 runs from the conserved cysteine through the conserved F or W. The D gene is left open where the match is weak. Rows give clone size only sometimes, using once, few, many, or a class for an expanded clone.

size,J,D,V,CDR3,DNA
NA,TRBJ1-2,TRBD1,TRBV5-5,CASSRDRNNYGYTF,TGTGCCAGCAGCCGGGACAGGAACAACTATGGCTACACCTTC
NA,TRBJ2-5,TRBD2,TRBV4-1,CASSQGRAGAAQETQYF,TGCGCCAGCAGCCAAGGTCGAGCGGGAGCGGCCCAAGAGACCCAGTACTTC
few,TRBJ1-4,TRBD1,TRBV10-3,CAIRGTESEKLFF,TGTGCCATCAGGGGGACAGAATCTGAAAAACTGTTTTTT
NA,TRBJ1-3,NA,TRBV24-1,CATSDLRGQISGNTIYF,TGTGCCACCAGTGATTTGCGGGGACAAATCTCTGGAAACACCATATATTTT
NA,TRBJ2-7,TRBD1,TRBV7-2,CASSLVPGQGNYEQYF,TGTGCCAGCAGCTTAGTGCCAGGACAGGGTAACTACGAGCAGTACTTC
few,TRBJ2-2,TRBD1,TRBV5-6,CASSLGTGGPGELFF,TGTGCCAGCAGCTTGGGGACAGGGGGTCCCGGGGAGCTGTTTTTT
NA,TRBJ2-3,NA,TRBV7-2,CASTHEGLSDTQYF,TGTGCCAGCACCCACGAGGGTTTGTCAGATACGCAGTATTTT
NA,TRBJ2-1,NA,TRBV19,CASTTTVLYNEQFF,TGTGCCAGTACCACGACTGTGTTATACAATGAGCAGTTCTTC
once,TRBJ2-3,NA,TRBV6-5,CASRWGGTDTQYF,TGTGCCAGCAGGTGGGGGGGCACAGATACGCAGTATTTT
NA,TRBJ1-1,TRBD1,TRBV30,CAWRLQGTEAFF,TGTGCCTGGAGGCTACAGGGGACTGAAGCTTTCTTT
NA,TRBJ1-3,TRBD1,TRBV11-3,CASSLQTGTGNTIYF,TGTGCCAGCAGCTTACAGACAGGGACTGGAAACACCATATATTTT
NA,TRBJ1-5,TRBD1,TRBV19,CASSIRTGGTNQPQHF,TGTGCCAGTAGTATAAGGACAGGGGGCACCAATCAGCCCCAGCATTTT
NA,TRBJ1-2,NA,TRBV7-9,CASSLGAGEGYGYTF,TGTGCCAGCAGCTTAGGCGCAGGGGAGGGCTATGGCTACACCTTC
NA,TRBJ2-2,NA,TRBV24-1,CATSGRGLGGELFF,TGTGCCACCAGTGGTAGGGGCCTCGGCGGGGAGCTGTTTTTT
NA,TRBJ1-6,TRBD1,TRBV11-2,CASRTLRDRGNSPLHF,TGTGCCAGCAGAACTCTCCGGGACAGGGGCAATTCACCCCTCCACTTT
once,TRBJ2-2,TRBD1,TRBV11-2,CASSPSSTGHPTGELFF,TGTGCCAGCAGCCCCTCTTCGACAGGGCACCCTACCGGGGAGCTGTTTTTT
NA,TRBJ2-5,TRBD2,TRBV5-1,CATWSGLAGETQYF,TGCGCCACCTGGAGTGGACTAGCGGGAGAGACCCAGTACTTC
NA,TRBJ2-7,NA,TRBV18,CASSPWGQGYEQYF,TGTGCCAGCTCACCTTGGGGGCAGGGGTACGAGCAGTACTTC
NA,TRBJ1-2,NA,TRBV12-3/TRBV12-4,CASSFEVPYGYTF,TGTGCCAGCAGTTTCGAGGTCCCCTATGGCTACACCTTC
NA,TRBJ2-7,NA,TRBV19,CASKRGRNAYEQYF,TGTGCCAGTAAAAGGGGAAGAAACGCCTACGAGCAGTACTTC
NA,TRBJ2-5,TRBD2,TRBV18,CASSPPLGGSQTQYF,TGTGCCAGCTCACCACCGCTGGGGGGGTCACAGACCCAGTACTTC
NA,TRBJ2-7,NA,TRBV6-2/TRBV6-3,CASSYRRDYEQYF,TGTGCCAGCAGTTACAGGAGGGACTACGAGCAGTACTTC
NA,TRBJ2-2,TRBD1,TRBV6-5,CASSDRGIGELFF,TGTGCCAGCAGCGACAGGGGTATCGGGGAGCTGTTTTTT
once,TRBJ2-7,NA,TRBV5-6,CASSFAGAGEQYF,TGTGCCAGCAGCTTTGCAGGGGCGGGCGAGCAGTACTTC
NA,TRBJ2-2,NA,TRBV15,CATSSPGGKTGELFF,TGTGCCACCAGCAGTCCTGGGGGCAAGACCGGGGAGCTGTTTTTT
NA,TRBJ2-7,NA,TRBV7-9,CASSFPSDEQYF,TGTGCCAGCAGTTTCCCCAGCGACGAGCAGTACTTC
NA,TRBJ1-1,TRBD1,TRBV6-5,CASSPAGGMNTEAFF,TGTGCCAGCAGCCCCGCAGGGGGTATGAACACTGAAGCTTTCTTT
NA,TRBJ2-1,TRBD1,TRBV19,CASSRGQGGGTRYNEQFF,TGTGCCAGTAGTAGGGGACAGGGCGGGGGCACGAGGTACAATGAGCAGTTCTTC
once,TRBJ2-5,TRBD2,TRBV11-2,CASSFGLADSTQYF,TGTGCCAGCAGCTTTGGACTAGCGGATTCGACCCAGTACTTC
NA,TRBJ2-3,TRBD2,TRBV6-5,CASSYSGNTDTQYF,TGTGCCAGCAGTTATAGCGGGAACACAGATACGCAGTATTTT
few,TRBJ1-1,NA,TRBV10-1,CASSEIGGVRTEAFF,TGCGCCAGCAGTGAGATAGGAGGGGTAAGGACTGAAGCTTTCTTT